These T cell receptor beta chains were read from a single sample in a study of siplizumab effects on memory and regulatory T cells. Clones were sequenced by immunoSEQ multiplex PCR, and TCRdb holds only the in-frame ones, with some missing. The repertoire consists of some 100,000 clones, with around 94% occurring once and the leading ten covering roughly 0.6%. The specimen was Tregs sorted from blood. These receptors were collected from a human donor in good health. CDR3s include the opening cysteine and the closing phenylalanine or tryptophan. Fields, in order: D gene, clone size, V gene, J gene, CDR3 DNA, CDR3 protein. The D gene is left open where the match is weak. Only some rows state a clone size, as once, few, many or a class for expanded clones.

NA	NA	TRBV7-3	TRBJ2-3	TGTGCCAGCAGCTTAGTTTCGGATACCCGAATGTATTTT	CASSLVSDTRMYF
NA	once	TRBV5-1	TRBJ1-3	TGCGCCAGCAGCTTGGGTACAGGTACCTCTGGAAACACCATATATTTT	CASSLGTGTSGNTIYF
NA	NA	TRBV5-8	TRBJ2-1	TGTGCCAGCAAAAACAGGGGGGGATCGGAGAGCTCCTACAATGAGCAGTTCTTC	CASKNRGGSESSYNEQFF
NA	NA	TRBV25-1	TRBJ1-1	TGTGCCAGCAGTGAATATGGGCCCCGGGTAGCGGCTTTCTTT	CASSEYGPRVAAFF
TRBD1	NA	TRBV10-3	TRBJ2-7	TGTGCCATCAGGAAGGGACAGGCTACCTACGAGCAGTACTTC	CAIRKGQATYEQYF
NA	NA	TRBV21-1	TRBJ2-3	TGTGCCAGCAGCAAAAGGGGGCGGGATCCAGATACGCAGTATTTT	CASSKRGRDPDTQYF
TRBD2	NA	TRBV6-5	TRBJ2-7	TGTGCCAGCATCCGGACTAGGAGCCCCGAGCAGTACTTC	CASIRTRSPEQYF
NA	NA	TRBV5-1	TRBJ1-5	TGCGCCAGCAGCTTGGAGTCAGGATACAATCAGCCCCAGCATTTT	CASSLESGYNQPQHF
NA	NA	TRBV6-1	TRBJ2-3	TGTGCCAGCAGCCGCTCGGGCAGGGGAAATACGCAGTATTTT	CASSRSGRGNTQYF
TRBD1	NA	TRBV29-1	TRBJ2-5	TGCAGCGTTGAGGACAGGGGCCTCCGGGGGACCCAGTACTTC	CSVEDRGLRGTQYF